The clone carrying this T cell receptor beta chain was detected ten times or more. Its antigen is not identified. As for time point: newly diagnosed GD, antithyroid drugs for less than 3 months. RNA from PBMCs was the source of the TCR library. The V and J ends lost 0 bases and 5 bases respectively, with 8 bases between them. The CDR3 runs to 14 residues. Germline assignment: CDR1 SGHRS and CDR2 YFSETQ. Through Arm-PCR of CDR3 regions and iRepertoire HTBI primers, TCR beta libraries were built. MiXCR, applied by TCRdb to the multiplex PCR reads, yields one record per CDR3 protein. This table holds around 250,000 distinct CDR3 sequences, 15% to 20% found once. The source of the sample is a study of regulatory T cells in long-lasting Graves disease. Study-level results: Possibly, too few samples lowered accuracy.

The same data also went into a second study, on T cells in Graves' hyperthyroidism and ophthalmopathy.

The chain links TRBV5-1 to TRBJ1-4; D remains ambiguous. Sequencing was performed on peripheral blood mononuclear cells (PBMCs), taken at new diagnosis, from a patient treated with antithyroid drugs. This TCR came from a woman under 40 with Graves disease. The CDR3 nucleotides are TGCGCCAGCAGCTTGGGGCAGACAAATGAAAAACTGTTTTTT. Encoded protein: CASSLGQTNEKLFF.